This T cell receptor beta chain was observed in a study of blood T cell repertoires in COVID-19. The table came from immunoSEQ multiplex PCR; TCRdb's copy has only in-frame clones and leaves some out. This table holds about 480,000 clones, about 89% found once. V was shortened by 3 bases and J by 7 bases, with 6 bases between the two germline ends. Germline V gene data show CDR1 as SGHAT and CDR2 as FQNNGV. The CDR3 is 11 residues long. This sequence joins TRBV11-2 and TRBJ1-1; D gene unclear. The clonotype comes from a woman in her 50s with COVID-19, enrolled during active disease. Sequenced material: peripheral blood. This chain's CDR3 is CASSFRGEAFF. In DNA, the CDR3 is TGTGCCAGCAGCTTCCGGGGTGAAGCTTTCTTT.